These 12 T cell receptor beta chains originate from one sample sequenced in a study of blood T cell repertoires in COVID-19. Clones were sequenced by immunoSEQ multiplex PCR, and TCRdb holds only the in-frame ones, with some missing. The sample shows approximately 180,000 clones, around 82% of them seen only once. The sequencing input was PBMCs or T cells enriched from blood (not recorded which). Source of these receptors: a woman in her fifties or sixties with acute COVID-19.

The V call is TRBV7-9, the J call TRBJ1-5; TRBD1 might be the D (5 bases). CDR1 is SEHNR and CDR2 is FQNEAQ in the germline V gene (reference sequence). CDR3 length: 17 residues. Trimming shortened V by 3 bases and J by 3 bases, and 18 bases separated the two germline ends. CDR3 sequence reads: CASSFGVGASVNQPQHF. In DNA form, the CDR3 reads TGTGCCAGCAGCTTTGGGGTAGGGGCTAGTGTCAATCAGCCCCAGCATTTT.

The chain carries TRBV6-5 and TRBJ2-1; the D gene is possibly TRBD1 (6 bases). Germline V gene lookup returns CDR1 MNHEY and CDR2 SVGAGI. Trimming pared 4 bases from V and 10 bases from J, leaving 20 bases between. The CDR3 covers 15 residues. The CDR3 is CASSSGTRKRLEQFF. DNA for the CDR3: TGTGCCAGCAGTTCCGGGACAAGGAAGCGTCTGGAGCAGTTCTTC.

The J gene is TRBJ2-5, the V gene TRBV15, with TRBD2 matching over 14 bases. This CDR3 spans 17 amino acids. V dropped 3 bases and J dropped 0; count of bases not matched to a gene: 3. The germline V gene has CDR1 LNHNV and CDR2 YYDKDF (reference sequence). The CDR3 coding sequence is TGTGCCACCAGCAGCCGACTAGCGGGGGGGTACCAAGAGACCCAGTACTTC. It codes for CATSSRLAGGYQETQYF. The full variable domain, with the rest looked up from reference TRBV15 and TRBJ2-5, is DAMVIQNPRYQVTQFGKPVTLSCSQTLNHNVMYWYQQKSSQAPKLLFHYYDKDFNNEADTPDNFQSRRPNTSFCFLDIRSPGLGDTAMYLCATSSRLAGGYQETQYFGPGTRLLVL.

CDR3 protein: CASSGLPGQGVPGELFF. CDR3 nucleotides: TGTGCCAGCAGTGGACTTCCGGGACAGGGGGTACCCGGGGAGCTGTTTTTT. The V call is TRBV28, the J call TRBJ2-2, with 11 bases lining up with TRBD1. Trimming removed 5 bases from V and 6 bases from J; junction bases left unmatched: 11. Germline V gene lookup returns CDR1 MDHEN and CDR2 SYDVKM. The CDR3 is 17 amino acids. Based on the CDR3 plus reference TRBV28 and TRBJ2-2, the full variable domain is DVKVTQSSRYLVKRTGEKVFLECVQDMDHENMFWYRQDPGLGLRLIYFSYDVKMKEKGDIPEGYSVSREKKERFSLILESASTNQTSMYLCASSGLPGQGVPGELFFGEGSRLTVL.

The V call is TRBV24-1, the J call TRBJ2-5; weak D call: TRBD2 (6 bases). The length of the CDR3 is 14 residues. The V gene's germline CDR1 is KGHDR and CDR2 SFDVKD. The V end lost 5 bases, the J end lost 4 bases, and 13 bases lay between the germline ends. The CDR3, as DNA: TGTGCCACCAGTGCGAGGGGAGGTGGAGAGACCCAGTACTTC. Encoded protein: CATSARGGGETQYF.

The V and J genes are TRBV27 and TRBJ2-7, with 11 bases that match TRBD1. The CDR3 totals 16 residues. Germline values: CDR1 MNHEY, CDR2 SMNVEV (reference sequence). V lost 5 bases and J lost 4; bases outside the gene matches: 10. This chain's CDR3 is CASSLMGQGEIYEQYV. In DNA form, the CDR3 reads TGTGCCAGCAGTCTAATGGGACAGGGGGAGATATACGAGCAGTACGTC.

This clone was counted between two and nine times. V gene TRBV7-9 combines with J gene TRBJ2-7; perhaps TRBD1 as D (5 bases). V shed 1 base and J shed 7 bases, with 8 bases lying between them. Looked up from germline, CDR1 is SEHNR and CDR2 is FQNEAQ (reference sequence). The CDR3 contains 12 residues. CDR3 sequence: CASSLGPGEQYF. DNA for the CDR3: TGTGCCAGCAGCTTAGGACCAGGGGAGCAGTACTTC.

This chain links TRBV30 with TRBJ2-3; 9 positions agree with TRBD2. Germline CDR1 and CDR2: GTSNPN and SVGIG (reference sequence). The CDR3 consists of 15 residues. With 3 bases clipped from V and 0 bases from J, the junction kept 4 bases outside the gene matches. The CDR3 coding sequence is TGTGCCTGGAGCCTAGCGGGGTCTAGCACAGATACGCAGTATTTT. This codes for CAWSLAGSSTDTQYF.

This chain joins TRBV7-2 and TRBJ2-1; TRBD1 might be the D (7 bases). The CDR3 totals 13 residues. Germline V CDR1 and CDR2: SGHTA, FQGNSA. The germline V and J ends were trimmed by 3 bases and 8 bases, with 11 bases remaining between them. In DNA, the CDR3 is TGTGCCAGCAGCTTGGAGGGGGCCTATGAGCAGTTCTTC. Translating it yields CASSLEGAYEQFF.

CDR3 loop: CASSPPQGYNEQFF. The CDR3 DNA sequence: TGTGCCAGCTCACCACCCCAGGGCTACAATGAGCAGTTCTTC. The J gene is TRBJ2-1, the V gene TRBV18, with D perhaps matching TRBD1 (5 bases). Germline CDR1 KGHSH, CDR2 LQKENI. The CDR3 is 14 amino acids. V lost 0 bases, J lost 3 bases, and 6 bases lay in between.

A single count supports this clone. The chain employs TRBV4-3 and TRBJ2-5, with 9 bases that match TRBD2. Germline V lookup: CDR1 LGHNA, CDR2 YSLEER. The CDR3 is 16 residues long. Trimming cost V 4 bases and J 3 bases; bases outside gene matches: 9. The DNA for the CDR3 is TGCGCCAGCAGCCCTACAAGCGGGAGGATAAAAGAGACCCAGTACTTC. Translating it yields CASSPTSGRIKETQYF.

CDR3 protein: CAISEEGLTSTDTQYF. CDR3 nucleotides: TGTGCCATCAGTGAGGAGGGACTGACTAGCACAGATACGCAGTATTTT. This chain connects TRBV10-3 to TRBJ2-3, with a possible D match to TRBD2 (6 bases). Trimming shortened V by 2 bases and J by 0 bases, and 12 bases separated the two germline ends. Germline CDR1 reads ENHRY; CDR2 reads SYGVKD. This CDR3 has 16 amino acids.